Following are 17 T cell receptor beta chains from one sample sequenced in a study of cytomegalovirus exposure and HLA in healthy donors. Sequencing used immunoSEQ multiplex PCR; TCRdb keeps in-frame clones, though not all of them. The data hold 130,000 to 150,000 clones, with roughly 89% observed a single time. Specimen: PBMCs. The receptors shown here come from a woman under 30 in good health and CMV-seropositive.

The chain employs TRBV19 and TRBJ1-1; 10 nucleotides align to TRBD1. Germline V gene data show CDR1 as LNHDA and CDR2 as SQIVND (reference sequence). V trimming: 10 bases; J trimming: 0 bases; junction bases outside the gene matches: 11. The CDR3 is 16 residues long. CDR3: CATRDRGRPMNTEAFF. The CDR3 region has the DNA TGTGCCACCCGGGACAGGGGCCGGCCTATGAACACTGAAGCTTTCTTT.

This clone was found once. V and J are TRBV6-1 and TRBJ1-2; D gene unclear. V gave up 2 bases and J gave up 5 bases, with 15 bases separating them. In germline, CDR1 is MNHNS, CDR2 SASEGT. The CDR3 totals 15 residues. Here the CDR3 DNA reads TGTGCCAGCAGTGAATTAGCAACCGCGCTGTATGGCTACACCTTC. Translation: CASSELATALYGYTF.

The gene calls are TRBV7-9 and TRBJ2-7; perhaps TRBD1 as D (5 bases). The CDR3 is made up of 12 amino acids. CDR1 is SEHNR and CDR2 is FQNEAQ in the germline V gene (reference sequence). The V gene lost 5 bases and the J gene lost 4 bases, with 9 bases spanning the gap. Written as DNA, the CDR3 is TGTGCCAGCAGCCCTAGGGGATACGAGCAGTACTTC. It translates to CASSPRGYEQYF.

This clone was seen more than once but under ten times. The chain uses TRBV27 and TRBJ2-7; no definite D call. This CDR3 comprises 15 residues. Germline V gene data show CDR1 as MNHEY and CDR2 as SMNVEV (reference sequence). Trimming left V 4 bases short and J 5 bases short, with 18 bases between. The CDR3 is CASSSIEAVRHEQYF. CDR3 DNA sequence: TGTGCCAGCAGTTCCATTGAGGCCGTACGCCACGAGCAGTACTTC.

The chain joins TRBV19 to TRBJ2-7; TRBD2 aligns across 8 bases. From germline, CDR1 is LNHDA and CDR2 SQIVND (reference sequence). The CDR3 has 18 residues. V shed 2 bases, J shed 3 bases, and the junction held 15 bases outside the gene matches. As DNA, the CDR3 is TGTGCCAGTAGTATAACGGGGGGGTCGAAGGTCTCCTACTACGAGCAGTACTTC. This encodes CASSITGGSKVSYYEQYF.

V gene TRBV5-1 combines with J gene TRBJ2-1; D unclear. Trimming took 0 bases from V and 0 from J, leaving 7 bases between them. CDR3 length equals 15 residues. Germline lookup yields CDR1 SGHRS and CDR2 YFSETQ. The CDR3 is CASSLAVSSYNEQFF. CDR3 DNA: TGCGCCAGCAGCTTGGCGGTTAGCTCCTACAATGAGCAGTTCTTC.

The chain recombines TRBV14 with TRBJ2-7, with TRBD2 matching 7 bases. This CDR3 has 17 amino acids. From germline, CDR1 is SGHDN and CDR2 FVKESK. V was clipped by 1 base and J by 2 bases; unmatched bases: 11. CDR3 nucleotide sequence: TGTGCCAGCAGCCAAGCCCCCGGACTAGGGGCTCCCTACGAGCAGTACTTC. Its translation: CASSQAPGLGAPYEQYF.

The chain joins TRBV10-2 to TRBJ2-7; 7 bases match TRBD2. The V and J ends lost 5 bases and 7 bases, in that order; junction bases with no gene match: 5. The germline V gene encodes CDR1 WSHSY and CDR2 SAAADI. CDR3 size: 12 residues. CDR3 sequence reads: CASSMAGGEQYF. The CDR3 bases are TGCGCCAGCAGTATGGCCGGGGGGGAGCAGTACTTC.

V is TRBV4-1 and J is TRBJ1-4, with unresolved D. Germline V gene sequence: CDR1 MGHRA, CDR2 YSYEKL. The CDR3 is 15 residues long. Trimming took 1 base from V and 5 from J, leaving 11 bases between them. The CDR3, as DNA: TGCGCCAGCAGCCAAGGGTCAGACTGGAATGAAAAACTGTTTTTT. As protein: CASSQGSDWNEKLFF.

V is TRBV27 and J is TRBJ2-4; D uncertain. The length of the CDR3 is 14 residues. Trimming took off 6 bases at V and 5 bases at J, with 14 bases between the two ends. Germline V gene data show CDR1 as MNHEY and CDR2 as SMNVEV (reference sequence). The CDR3 region is CASRSTQRENIQYF. The CDR3 DNA sequence: TGTGCCAGCAGGTCGACTCAGCGAGAAAACATTCAGTACTTC.

The gene calls are TRBV5-1 and TRBJ2-3, with D possibly being TRBD2 (5 bases). Per germline, CDR1 SGHRS and CDR2 YFSETQ. The CDR3 contains 15 residues. V dropped 0 bases and J dropped 2 bases, with 10 bases sitting between them. The DNA of the CDR3 is TGCGCCAGCAGCTTGGGAGGGTACCACACAGATACGCAGTATTTT. It encodes CASSLGGYHTDTQYF. The whole variable domain, filled in from reference TRBV5-1 and TRBJ2-3, reads KAGVTQTPRYLIKTRGQQVTLSCSPISGHRSVSWYQQTPGQGLQFLFEYFSETQRNKGNFPGRFSGRQFSNSRSEMNVSTLELGDSALYLCASSLGGYHTDTQYFGPGTRLTVL.

This clone was picked up a small number of times. The chain carries TRBV9 and TRBJ1-2; tentative D call: TRBD1 (5 bases). Germline CDR1 SGDLS, CDR2 YYNGEE. This CDR3 is built from 14 residues. Trimming removed 0 bases at V and 4 bases at J, with 10 bases between. CDR3 region: CASSVDHGGYGYTF. The CDR3 nucleotides read TGTGCCAGCAGCGTAGATCACGGGGGCTATGGCTACACCTTC.

The V and J genes are TRBV5-1 and TRBJ2-1, with TRBD2 as a possible D gene (7 bases). The CDR3 spans 16 residues. Trimming took 4 bases from V and 0 from J, leaving 14 bases between them. Germline V gives CDR1 SGHRS, CDR2 YFSETQ. CDR3 in amino acids: CASSGSGGYSYNEQFF. The DNA for the CDR3 is TGCGCCAGCAGCGGGTCGGGGGGCTACTCCTACAATGAGCAGTTCTTC.

V usage is TRBV7-9 and J usage is TRBJ1-4; the D gene is possibly TRBD1 (6 bases). Trimming left V 5 bases short and J 7 bases short, with 17 bases between. This CDR3 comprises 15 residues. Germline CDR1 SEHNR, CDR2 FQNEAQ (reference sequence). The CDR3 loop is CASSPRNTGSEKLFF. DNA for the CDR3: TGTGCCAGCAGCCCCAGGAACACAGGGTCTGAAAAACTGTTTTTT.

This chain links TRBV28 with TRBJ1-2, with TRBD1 as a possible D gene (5 bases). There are 15 residues in the CDR3. The V end was cut by 6 bases, the J end by 2 bases, with 16 bases between. Germline lookup yields CDR1 MDHEN and CDR2 SYDVKM. The CDR3 DNA reads TGTGCCAGCAGGGGGCCCCACGAGGAGAACTATGGCTACACCTTC. Translating gives CASRGPHEENYGYTF.

The rearrangement uses TRBV7-9 and TRBJ2-7; 8 positions match TRBD2. V shed 4 bases and J 3 bases; nucleotides not matched to a gene: 11. The germline gives CDR1 SEHNR, CDR2 FQNEAQ (reference sequence). This CDR3 comprises 16 residues. CDR3 protein: CASSSNSGRGGYEQYF. In nucleotides, the CDR3 is TGTGCCAGCAGCTCCAACTCGGGACGGGGGGGCTACGAGCAGTACTTC.

The V gene is TRBV28, the J gene TRBJ2-2; 8 positions match TRBD1. The CDR3 has 15 amino acids. Trimming removed 2 bases from V and 6 bases from J; junction bases left unmatched: 5. CDR1 and CDR2 (germline): MDHEN, SYDVKM. The CDR3 bases are TGTGCCAGCAGTTTAATTCACAGGGGGGCCGGGGAGCTGTTTTTT. Translating it yields CASSLIHRGAGELFF. Full variable domain (missing parts from reference TRBV28 and TRBJ2-2): DVKVTQSSRYLVKRTGEKVFLECVQDMDHENMFWYRQDPGLGLRLIYFSYDVKMKEKGDIPEGYSVSREKKERFSLILESASTNQTSMYLCASSLIHRGAGELFFGEGSRLTVL.